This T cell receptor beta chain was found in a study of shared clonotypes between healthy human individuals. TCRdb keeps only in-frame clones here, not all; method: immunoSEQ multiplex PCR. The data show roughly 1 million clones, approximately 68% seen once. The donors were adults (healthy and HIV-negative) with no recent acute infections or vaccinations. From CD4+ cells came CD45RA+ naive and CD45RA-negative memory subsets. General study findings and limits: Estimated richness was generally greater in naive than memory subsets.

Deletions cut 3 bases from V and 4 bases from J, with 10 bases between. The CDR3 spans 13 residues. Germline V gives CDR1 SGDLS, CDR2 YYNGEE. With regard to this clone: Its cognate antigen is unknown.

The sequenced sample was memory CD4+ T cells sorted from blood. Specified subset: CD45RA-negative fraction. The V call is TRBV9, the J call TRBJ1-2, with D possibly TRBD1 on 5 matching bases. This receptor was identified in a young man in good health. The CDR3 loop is CASSADQGYGYTF. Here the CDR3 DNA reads TGTGCCAGCAGCGCAGATCAGGGCTATGGCTACACCTTC.